This T cell receptor (beta chain) was identified in a study of CD8+CD57+ T cells in acquired aplastic anemia. The overall study: DNA per sorted CD4+ or CD8+ sample ranged 0.2 to 27.4 ug, averaging about 2.9 ug. Healthy donor CD4+ samples were sequenced to a depth that averaged about 11 million reads. Notes on the study in general: Patients and controls turned out to have 25 to 35 CD8+ CDR3 sequences in common. No significant patient-versus-control difference appeared in CD8+ Simpson's diversity.

With V trimmed by 7 bases and J by 6 bases, 7 bases remained unmatched. In germline, CDR1 is SQVTM, CDR2 ANQGSEA. The CDR3 has 13 residues. The template for TCR beta VDJ and CDR3 sequence profiling was genomic DNA. MiXCR, run by TCRdb on the reads, gives a single entry per CDR3 protein. In the table there are roughly 58,000 distinct CDR3 sequences, around 55% of which are singletons. This clonotype has a count of ten or more. Its specificity is unknown. Sequencing input: sorted CD4+, CD8+, or CD8+CD57+ T cells (not recorded which) from PBMCs. This chain uses TRBV29-1 with TRBJ2-2; 8 bases match TRBD2. The receptor was isolated from a human donor in good health, serving as a control. The CDR3 sequence is CSAGNSGAGELFF. In DNA form, the CDR3 reads TGCAGCGCCGGTAATAGCGGGGCCGGGGAGCTGTTTTTT.